This T cell receptor (beta chain) was sequenced during a study of technical replicates of blood from a few donors. Germline CDR1 is SNHLY and CDR2 is FYNNEI. The CDR3 has 16 residues. V gave up 5 bases and J gave up 2 bases, with 16 bases separating them. The method was immunoSEQ multiplex PCR; TCRdb's version includes in-frame clones alone and lacks a portion of them. The data hold more than 65,000 clones, with approximately 94% observed a single time. The TCR sequence derives from a human donor in good health. The chain employs TRBV2 and TRBJ1-3; a weak D match, TRBD1 (5 bases). Sequenced sample: T cells isolated from PBMCs. The CDR3 reads CASSTPDRLTGNTIYF. For the CDR3, the DNA is TGTGCCAGCAGTACTCCAGACAGATTAACTGGAAACACCATATATTTT.